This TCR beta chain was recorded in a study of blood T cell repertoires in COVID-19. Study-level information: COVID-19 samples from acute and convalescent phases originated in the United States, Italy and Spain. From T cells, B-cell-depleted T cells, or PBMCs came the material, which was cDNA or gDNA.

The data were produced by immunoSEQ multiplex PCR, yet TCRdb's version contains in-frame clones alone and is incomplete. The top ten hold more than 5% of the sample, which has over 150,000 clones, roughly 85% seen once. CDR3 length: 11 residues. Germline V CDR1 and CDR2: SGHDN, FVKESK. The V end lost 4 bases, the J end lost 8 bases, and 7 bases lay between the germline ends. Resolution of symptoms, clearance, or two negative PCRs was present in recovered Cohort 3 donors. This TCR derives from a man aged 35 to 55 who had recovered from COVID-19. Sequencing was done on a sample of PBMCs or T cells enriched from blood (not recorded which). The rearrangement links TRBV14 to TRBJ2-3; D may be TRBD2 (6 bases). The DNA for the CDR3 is TGTGCCAGCAGCCGGGGGGTTACGCAGTATTTT. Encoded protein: CASSRGVTQYF.